A single sample is the source of the 26 T cell receptor beta chains below, sequenced in a study of CD8 T cells in ankylosing spondylitis. One entry per CDR3 protein, called by TCRdb with MiXCR from the 5' RACE reads. The sample shows 310,000 or so distinct CDR3 sequences, approximately 20% of them seen only once. Sample: blood, either unsorted or a sorted T cell fraction (not recorded which). Receptor source: a male donor with ankylosing spondylitis or in good health (not recorded which).

This sequence joins TRBV5-4 and TRBJ1-5; D call uncertain. The CDR3 runs 16 residues. Trimming removed 3 bases at V and 3 bases at J, with 16 bases between. CDR1 is SGHNT and CDR2 is YYREEE in the germline V gene (reference sequence). CDR3 sequence: CASSSGPSGNNQPQHF. CDR3 sequence (DNA): TGTGCCAGCAGCTCTGGACCGTCCGGTAACAATCAGCCCCAGCATTTT. The variable domain in full, completed from reference TRBV5-4 and TRBJ1-5, reads ETGVTQSPTHLIKTRGQQVTLRCSSQSGHNTVSWYQQALGQGPQFIFQYYREEENGRGNFPPRFSGLQFPNYSSELNVNALELDDSALYLCASSSGPSGNNQPQHFGDGTRLSIL.

The chain joins TRBV20-1 to TRBJ1-5, with 9 bases that match TRBD1. Germline-derived CDR1 and CDR2 are DFQATT and SNEGSKA (reference sequence). CDR3 size: 16 residues. Trimming removed 6 bases from V and 3 bases from J; junction bases left unmatched: 12. In nucleotides, the CDR3 is TGCAGTGCCCTGGGACAGGGAAGGAGGTCCAATCAGCCCCAGCATTTT. It codes for CSALGQGRRSNQPQHF.

This clonotype was seen only a few times. V and J are TRBV18 and TRBJ2-1; TRBD2 might be the D (6 bases). The length of the CDR3 is 16 residues. CDR1 and CDR2 (germline): KGHSH, LQKENI. The germline V and J ends were trimmed by 3 bases and 3 bases, with 15 bases remaining between them. DNA for the CDR3: TGTGCCAGCTCACCGGAGGGACTCCCGGGCTACAATGAGCAGTTCTTC. Translating it yields CASSPEGLPGYNEQFF.

This chain joins TRBV30 and TRBJ2-5; D gene unclear. V lost 2 bases, J lost 6 bases, and 7 bases lay in between. The CDR3 is 11 residues long. The V gene's germline CDR1 is GTSNPN and CDR2 SVGIG (reference sequence). CDR3 coding DNA: TGTGCCTGGAGTCTGATGAAGACCCAGTACTTC. This gives the protein CAWSLMKTQYF.

The V call is TRBV6-5, the J call TRBJ2-2; 7 nucleotides match TRBD1. The CDR3 contains 15 residues. The germline V gene encodes CDR1 MNHEY and CDR2 SVGAGI. J was trimmed by 5 bases and V by 2 bases; bases with no gene match: 5. CDR3 sequence: CASSYTDRTTGELFF. CDR3 DNA: TGTGCCAGCAGTTACACGGACAGGACAACCGGGGAGCTGTTTTTT.

The chain joins TRBV12-3 or TRBV12-4 to TRBJ2-5; D is perhaps TRBD2 (9 bases). V dropped 5 bases and J dropped 4 bases, with 17 bases sitting between them. The CDR3 totals 15 residues. For the CDR3, the DNA is TGTGCCAGCAGTCCAGGGGGCGGGGGGGCAGAGACCCAGTACTTC. Residues: CASSPGGGGAETQYF.

This sequence joins TRBV11-2 and TRBJ2-2; TRBD2 might be the D (5 bases). This CDR3 contains 16 residues. Germline CDR1 and CDR2: SGHAT and FQNNGV. Between the trimmed V and J ends, which lost 0 bases and 4 bases, there was a span of 12 bases. The CDR3 DNA sequence: TGTGCCAGCAGCTTAGATCACCCTAGCATCACCGGGGAGCTGTTTTTT. Amino acids: CASSLDHPSITGELFF.

The chain links TRBV6-5 to TRBJ2-7, with 10 bases aligning to TRBD1. The junction had 4 bases not matched to a gene; V was cut back by 2 bases and J by 3 bases. Germline loops: CDR1 MNHEY, CDR2 SVGAGI. The CDR3 is 15 amino acids. The CDR3 DNA sequence: TGTGCCAGCAGTTACGCCGACAGGGGGCTCTACGAGCAGTACGTC. Residues: CASSYADRGLYEQYV.

This clonotype has more than one count but fewer than ten. This chain links TRBV7-3 with TRBJ2-1, with TRBD2 matching over 10 bases. This CDR3 contains 14 residues. Per germline, CDR1 SGHTA and CDR2 FQGTGA. V shed 7 bases, J shed 7 bases, and the junction held 7 bases outside the gene matches. CDR3 nucleotides: TGTGCCAGCAAATGGGCTAGCGGGAGTAATGAGCAGTTCTTC. It codes for CASKWASGSNEQFF. Filled out from reference TRBV7-3 and TRBJ2-1, the complete variable domain reads GAGVSQTPSNKVTEKGKYVELRCDPISGHTALYWYRQSLGQGPEFLIYFQGTGAADDSGLPNDRFFAVRPEGSVSTLKIQRTERGDSAVYLCASKWASGSNEQFFGPGTRLTVL.

V and J are TRBV5-1 and TRBJ2-4; 9 nucleotides line up with TRBD2. CDR3 length: 14 amino acids. Germline values: CDR1 SGHRS, CDR2 YFSETQ. J gave up 9 bases and V 3 bases, and 7 bases lay outside the gene matches. CDR3 region: CASSSTREGGIQYF. Here the CDR3 DNA reads TGCGCCAGCAGCTCTACGCGGGAGGGTGGCATTCAGTACTTC.

This clonotype has more than one count but fewer than ten. The gene calls are TRBV4-1 and TRBJ1-5; no firm D call. The CDR3 has 15 residues. Between the trimmed V and J ends, which lost 0 bases and 6 bases, there was a span of 12 bases. The germline CDR1 and CDR2 sequences are MGHRA and YSYEKL. CDR3 nucleotide sequence: TGCGCCAGCAGCCAAGAAGGCACTGGGCGTCAGCCCCAGCATTTT. Translation gives CASSQEGTGRQPQHF.

Concerning this clonotype: A much larger clone sits a single nucleotide away, making a read error possible. The V gene is TRBV5-5, the J gene TRBJ2-7; possibly TRBD2 for D (5 bases). The CDR3 sequence is 16 residues long. Looked up from germline, CDR1 is SGHKS and CDR2 is YYEKEE (reference sequence). The CDR3 DNA sequence: TGTGCCAGCAGCTCCGCCCTCGGACTCGTATCCTACGAGAAGTACGTC. Its translation is CASSSALGLVSYEKYV.

V usage is TRBV12-3 or TRBV12-4 and J usage is TRBJ1-2, with 7 bases fitting TRBD1. V was clipped by 6 bases and J by 8 bases; unmatched bases: 15. This CDR3 region has 15 residues. CDR3 nucleotide sequence: TGTGCCAGCAGCGATTTACAGGGGAGGGTAGAGGGCTACACCTTC. It translates to CASSDLQGRVEGYTF.

This sequence joins TRBV12-3 or TRBV12-4 and TRBJ2-1, with 10 bases that match TRBD2. V dropped 7 bases and J dropped 6; count of bases not matched to a gene: 9. The CDR3 length is 15 residues. CDR3 loop: CASKLAGTQANEQFF. CDR3 nucleotides: TGTGCCAGCAAACTAGCGGGAACCCAGGCCAATGAGCAGTTCTTC.

The chain couples TRBV3-1 to TRBJ1-2; TRBD1 matches at 7 bases. The CDR3 extends over 14 amino acids. Unmatched junction bases numbered 9, after V lost 4 bases and J lost 7 bases. Germline-derived CDR1 and CDR2 are LGHDT and YNNKEL (reference sequence). This chain's CDR3 is CASSPNRGRSGYTF. As DNA, the CDR3 is TGTGCCAGCAGCCCAAACAGGGGACGAAGTGGCTACACCTTC.

This clonotype occurred a few times. The chain combines TRBV20-1 with TRBJ1-6, with D possibly TRBD1 on 5 matching bases. Trimming shortened V by 2 bases and J by 6 bases, and 8 bases separated the two germline ends. CDR1 and CDR2 from the germline V gene are DFQATT and SNEGSKA (reference sequence). The CDR3 runs 13 residues. Here the CDR3 reads CSARSRVNSPLHF. The CDR3 DNA reads TGCAGTGCTAGAAGCAGGGTTAATTCACCCCTCCACTTT.

This clonotype was counted at least ten times. This chain connects TRBV6-1 to TRBJ2-7; 11 bases align to TRBD1. V dropped 5 bases and J dropped 0; count of bases not matched to a gene: 3. Per the germline V gene, CDR1 is MNHNS and CDR2 is SASEGT. The CDR3 totals 15 residues. CDR3 protein: CASSPGQGASYEQYV. CDR3 DNA sequence: TGTGCCAGCAGTCCAGGACAGGGGGCCTCCTACGAGCAGTACGTC.

This clonotype has a handful of counts. The CDR3 nucleotides are TGCAGTGCTAGACAGGGAGCAGGCCACAATGAGCAGTTCTTC. It translates to CSARQGAGHNEQFF. V usage is TRBV20-1 and J usage is TRBJ2-1; either TRBD1 or TRBD2 may fit D (5 bases each). The V gene's germline CDR1 is DFQATT and CDR2 SNEGSKA (reference sequence). The CDR3 sequence is 14 residues long. V lost 2 bases and J lost 5, with 13 bases in between.

The chain joins TRBV20-1 to TRBJ1-1; D may be TRBD1 (6 bases). This CDR3 has 11 amino acids. In germline, CDR1 is DFQATT, CDR2 SNEGSKA (reference sequence). Trimming removed 6 bases from V and 6 bases from J, with 11 bases in between. The CDR3 is CSARDIAEAFF. The DNA of the CDR3 is TGCAGTGCGAGGGACATCGCTGAAGCTTTCTTT.

This clonotype was counted a few times. V is TRBV10-3 and J is TRBJ2-5; D is perhaps TRBD1 (5 bases). CDR3 size: 12 residues. The V and J ends lost 6 bases and 7 bases respectively, with 12 bases between them. The germline gives CDR1 ENHRY, CDR2 SYGVKD. In DNA form, the CDR3 reads TGTGCCATCAGACAGGATGCCGGGACCCAGTACTTC. It specifies CAIRQDAGTQYF.

V is TRBV24-1 and J is TRBJ2-5, with D hard to call. CDR3 length: 14 amino acids. The V gene's germline CDR1 is KGHDR and CDR2 SFDVKD. Deletions cut 0 bases from V and 1 base from J, with 5 bases between. The CDR3 DNA reads as TGTGCCACCAGTGATTTGAGGGCCCAAGAGACCCAGTACTTC. Translated, it gives CATSDLRAQETQYF.

The rearrangement joins TRBV12-3 or TRBV12-4 to TRBJ1-6; 7 bases match TRBD1. The CDR3 is 17 amino acids. V was pared by 2 bases and J by 6 bases, with 10 bases of the junction left unmatched. The CDR3 DNA sequence: TGTGCCAGCAGTTTAAGGTCTGCGGGACAGTTTAATTCACCCCTCCACTTT. This gives the protein CASSLRSAGQFNSPLHF.

This clonotype was picked up many times. At one boundary the junction diverges from the germline segment, which might be a read error. DNA of the CDR3: TGTGCCAGCAGTAGTGTAGGGGTCGACTTT. Its protein is CASSSVGVDF. V is TRBV12-3 or TRBV12-4 and J is TRBJ1-1; maybe TRBD1 (5 bases). The CDR3 totals 10 residues.

This clonotype occurred a few times. This rearrangement joins TRBV12-3 or TRBV12-4 to TRBJ1-2; weak D call: TRBD1 (5 bases). Trimming left V 3 bases short and J 5 bases short, with 10 bases between. There are 13 residues in the CDR3. The CDR3 region is CASSFRGLYGYTF. The CDR3 DNA follows: TGTGCCAGCAGTTTCCGGGGACTTTATGGCTACACCTTC.

This clonotype was seen a few times. The V gene is TRBV15, the J gene TRBJ1-4; 7 positions match TRBD1. The V segment lost 1 base and the J segment 5 bases; nucleotides outside the gene matches: 7. CDR3 length: 16 residues. The germline CDR1 and CDR2 sequences are LNHNV and YYDKDF (reference sequence). CDR3 loop: CATSRGQGPGNEKLFF. In nucleotides, the CDR3 is TGTGCCACCAGCAGAGGACAGGGCCCAGGGAATGAAAAACTGTTTTTT.

The V and J genes are TRBV12-3 or TRBV12-4 and TRBJ2-6, with D unclear. Between the trimmed V and J ends, which lost 5 bases and 1 base, there was a span of 15 bases. The CDR3 is 17 residues long. As DNA, the CDR3 is TGTGCCAGCAGTCCTGGGGTTGGAGCGTCTGGGGCCAACGTCCTGACTTTC. Translating gives CASSPGVGASGANVLTF.